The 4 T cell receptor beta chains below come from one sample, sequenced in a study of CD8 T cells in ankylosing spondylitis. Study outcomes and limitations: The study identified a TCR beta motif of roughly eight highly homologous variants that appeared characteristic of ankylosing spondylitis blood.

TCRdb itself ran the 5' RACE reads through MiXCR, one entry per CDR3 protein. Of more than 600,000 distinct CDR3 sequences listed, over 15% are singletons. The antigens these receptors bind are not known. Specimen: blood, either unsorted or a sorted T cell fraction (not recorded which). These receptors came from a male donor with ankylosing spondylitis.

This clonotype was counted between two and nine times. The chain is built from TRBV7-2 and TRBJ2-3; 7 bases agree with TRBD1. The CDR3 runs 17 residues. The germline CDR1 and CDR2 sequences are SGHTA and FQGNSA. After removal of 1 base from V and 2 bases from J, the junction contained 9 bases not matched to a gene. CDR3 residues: CASSLVGGRVVTDTQYF. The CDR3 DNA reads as TGTGCCAGCAGCTTAGTAGGGGGCAGAGTCGTCACAGATACGCAGTATTTT.

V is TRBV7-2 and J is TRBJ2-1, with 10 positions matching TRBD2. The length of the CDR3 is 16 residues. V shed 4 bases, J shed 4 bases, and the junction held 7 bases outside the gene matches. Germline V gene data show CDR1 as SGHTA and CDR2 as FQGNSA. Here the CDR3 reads CASSSRLTSGYNEQFF. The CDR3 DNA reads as TGTGCCAGCAGCTCACGACTGACTAGCGGGTACAATGAGCAGTTCTTC.

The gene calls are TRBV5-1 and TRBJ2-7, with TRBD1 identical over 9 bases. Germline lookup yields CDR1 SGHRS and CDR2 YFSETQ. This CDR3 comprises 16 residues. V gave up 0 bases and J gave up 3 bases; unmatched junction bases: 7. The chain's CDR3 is CASSLDVGQGYYEQYF. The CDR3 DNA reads TGCGCCAGCAGCTTGGACGTGGGACAGGGCTACTACGAGCAGTACTTC.

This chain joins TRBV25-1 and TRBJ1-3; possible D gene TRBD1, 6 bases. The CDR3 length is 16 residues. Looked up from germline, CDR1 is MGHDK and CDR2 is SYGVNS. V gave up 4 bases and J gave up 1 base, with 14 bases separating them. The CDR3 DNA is TGTGCCAGCAGTGGATACGACAGGACATCTGGAAACACCATATATTTT. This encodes CASSGYDRTSGNTIYF.